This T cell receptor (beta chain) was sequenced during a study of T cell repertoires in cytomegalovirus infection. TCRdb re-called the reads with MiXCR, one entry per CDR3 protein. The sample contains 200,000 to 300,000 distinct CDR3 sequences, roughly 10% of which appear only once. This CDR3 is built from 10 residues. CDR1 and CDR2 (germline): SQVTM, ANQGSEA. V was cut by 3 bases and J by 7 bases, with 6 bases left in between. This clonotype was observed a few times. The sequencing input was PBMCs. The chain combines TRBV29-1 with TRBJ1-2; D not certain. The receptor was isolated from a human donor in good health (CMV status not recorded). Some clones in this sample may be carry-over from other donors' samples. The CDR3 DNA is TGCAGCGTTGACAGCTCTGGCTACACCTTC. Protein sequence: CSVDSSGYTF.